This T cell receptor (beta chain) was sequenced in a study of T cells in Graves' hyperthyroidism and ophthalmopathy. Using RNA transcripts as the source, TCR beta CDR3 regions were amplified. An initial round of RT-PCR targeting the TCR CDR3 relied on the HTBI primer set. One entry per CDR3 protein, called by TCRdb with MiXCR from the multiplex PCR reads. The sample lists roughly 640,000 distinct CDR3 sequences, approximately 15% seen once, with 2.5% to 4% in the top ten. CDR1 SGHTA and CDR2 FQGNSA come from the germline V gene. V was clipped by 3 bases and J by 5 bases, with 14 bases between them. The CDR3 has 14 amino acids. This clonotype was detected ten times or more.

The clonotype comes from a woman in her 40s with Graves' ophthalmopathy. Sequencing was performed on blood. J is TRBJ2-7 and V is TRBV7-2; either TRBD1 or TRBD2 may fit D (5 bases each). CDR3 sequence reads: CASSLVVRGHEQYF. As DNA, the CDR3 is TGTGCCAGCAGCTTGGTTGTGAGGGGTCACGAGCAGTACTTC.